These T cell receptor beta chains were read from a single sample in a study of identifying expanded T cells in peripheral blood. Libraries were prepared by immunoSEQ multiplex PCR; TCRdb keeps only in-frame clonotypes and omits some of them. The sample has approximately 58,000 clones, about four fifths seen once. The specimen was blood. These receptors were obtained from a person aged 18 to 75 in good health. The CDR3 runs from the conserved cysteine through the conserved F or W. D genes are given only for firm matches. Rows may omit the clone size; those that give it use once, few, many or a size class.

J,D,length,V,size,CDR3,DNA
TRBJ2-5,NA,15,TRBV5-4,NA,CASSARVGFQETQYF,TGTGCCAGCAGCGCCCGGGTTGGTTTCCAAGAGACCCAGTACTTC
TRBJ1-2,TRBD1,14,TRBV6-5,NA,CASSEDGTGIGYTF,TGTGCCAGCAGTGAAGACGGGACAGGGATCGGCTACACCTTC
TRBJ2-7,TRBD2,14,TRBV6-5,NA,CASSRTSASYEQYF,TGTGCCAGCAGTCGGACTAGCGCCTCCTACGAGCAGTACTTC
TRBJ1-6,TRBD1,15,TRBV5-1,NA,CASSLDGQGNSPLHF,TGCGCCAGCAGCTTGGATGGACAGGGGAATTCACCCCTCCACTTT
TRBJ2-4,TRBD2,15,TRBV7-2,NA,CASSKPGLVKNIQYF,TGTGCCAGCAGCAAACCGGGACTAGTAAAAAACATTCAGTACTTC
TRBJ1-1,TRBD1,14,TRBV5-1,NA,CASSGRTGGSEAFF,TGCGCCAGCAGCGGACGGACAGGGGGATCTGAAGCTTTCTTT
TRBJ1-5,NA,15,TRBV28,once,CASSLRGAYNQPQHF,TGTGCCAGCAGTTTAAGGGGCGCTTACAATCAGCCCCAGCATTTT
TRBJ1-2,TRBD1,13,TRBV18,NA,CASSPGTGTGYTF,TGTGCCAGCTCACCGGGGACAGGGACTGGCTACACCTTC
TRBJ1-2,NA,10,TRBV20-1,NA,CSARDDGYTF,TGCAGTGCTAGAGATGATGGCTACACCTTC
TRBJ2-7,TRBD2,16,TRBV29-1,NA,CSVAFSGRPSSYEQYF,TGCAGCGTTGCTTTTAGCGGGAGGCCAAGCTCCTACGAGCAGTACTTC
TRBJ1-2,NA,14,TRBV2,few,CASSQASSTYGYTF,TGTGCCAGCAGTCAGGCAAGCAGTACATATGGCTACACCTTC
TRBJ1-5,NA,14,TRBV6-1,NA,CATNARGFSQPQHF,TGTGCGACAAATGCTAGGGGATTCTCTCAGCCCCAGCATTTT
TRBJ2-1,NA,16,TRBV25-1,NA,CATEAGEGWAYNEQFF,TGTGCCACCGAGGCAGGGGAAGGATGGGCCTACAATGAGCAGTTCTTC
TRBJ1-1,TRBD1,17,TRBV4-3,once,CASSQDAGTGLNTEAFF,TGCGCCAGCAGCCAAGACGCCGGGACAGGATTGAACACTGAAGCTTTCTTT
TRBJ2-7,NA,16,TRBV4-1,once,CASSQGSDRITYEQYF,TGCGCCAGCAGCCAAGGTTCCGACAGGATTACCTACGAGCAGTACTTC
TRBJ2-1,NA,11,TRBV20-1,NA,CSASVASEQFF,TGCAGTGCTTCGGTCGCAAGTGAGCAGTTCTTC
TRBJ1-1,NA,15,TRBV27,NA,CASSRPGAGDTEAFF,TGTGCCAGCAGCAGGCCGGGGGCAGGGGACACTGAAGCTTTCTTT
TRBJ2-6,NA,15,TRBV18,NA,CASSPVSSGANVLTF,TGTGCCAGCTCACCCGTAAGCTCTGGGGCCAACGTCCTGACTTTC
TRBJ1-2,NA,13,TRBV6-5,few,CASSPTGNYGYTF,TGTGCCAGCAGTCCCACAGGGAACTATGGCTACACCTTC
TRBJ1-2,TRBD1,15,TRBV7-8,NA,CASSKTGRTNYGYTF,TGTGCCAGCAGCAAGACAGGGCGCACTAACTATGGCTACACCTTC
TRBJ1-1,TRBD1,15,TRBV7-8,NA,CASSLPGTGATEAFF,TGTGCCAGCAGCTTGCCCGGGACAGGGGCCACTGAAGCTTTCTTT
TRBJ2-5,NA,14,TRBV18,NA,CASSPQLGRETQYF,TGTGCCAGCTCACCTCAACTAGGGCGGGAGACCCAGTACTTC